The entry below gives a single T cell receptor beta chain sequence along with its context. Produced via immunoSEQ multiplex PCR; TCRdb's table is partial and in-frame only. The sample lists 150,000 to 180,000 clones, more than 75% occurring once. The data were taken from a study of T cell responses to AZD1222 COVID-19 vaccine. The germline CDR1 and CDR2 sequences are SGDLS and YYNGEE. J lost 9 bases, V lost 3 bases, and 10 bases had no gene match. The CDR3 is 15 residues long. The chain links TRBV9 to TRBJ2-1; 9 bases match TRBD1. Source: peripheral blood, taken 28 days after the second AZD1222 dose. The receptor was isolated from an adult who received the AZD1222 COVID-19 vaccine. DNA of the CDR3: TGTGCCAGCAGCGACCGGGACAGGGTGTCAAGTGAGCAGTTCTTC. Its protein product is CASSDRDRVSSEQFF.